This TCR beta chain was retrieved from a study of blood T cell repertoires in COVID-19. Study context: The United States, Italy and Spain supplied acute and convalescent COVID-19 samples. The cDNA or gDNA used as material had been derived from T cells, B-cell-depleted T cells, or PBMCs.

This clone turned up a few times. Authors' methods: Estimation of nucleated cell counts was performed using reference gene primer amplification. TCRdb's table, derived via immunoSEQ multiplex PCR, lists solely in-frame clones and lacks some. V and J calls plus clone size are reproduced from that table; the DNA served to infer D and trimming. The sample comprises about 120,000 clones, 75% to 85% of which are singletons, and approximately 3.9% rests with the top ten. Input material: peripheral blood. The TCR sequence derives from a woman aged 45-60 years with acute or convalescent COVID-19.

CDR3 DNA sequence: TGTGCCAGCAGCTTGGAGACTGCGGGAATGAACACTGAAGCTTTCTTT. Its protein product is CASSLETAGMNTEAFF. The gene calls are TRBV5-6 and TRBJ1-1; D not certain. The V gene lost 0 bases and the J gene lost 0 bases, with 12 bases spanning the gap. This CDR3 has 16 residues. Germline loops: CDR1 SGHDT, CDR2 YYEEEE.